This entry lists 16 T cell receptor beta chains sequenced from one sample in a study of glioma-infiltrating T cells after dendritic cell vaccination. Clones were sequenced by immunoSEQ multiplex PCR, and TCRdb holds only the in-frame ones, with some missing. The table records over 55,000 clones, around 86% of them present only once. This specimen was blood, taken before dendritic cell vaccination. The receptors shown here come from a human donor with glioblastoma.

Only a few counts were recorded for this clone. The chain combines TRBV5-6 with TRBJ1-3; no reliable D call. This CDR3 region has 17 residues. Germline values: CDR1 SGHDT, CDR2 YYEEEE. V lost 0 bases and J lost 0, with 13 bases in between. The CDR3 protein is CASSLDGSTHSGNTIYF. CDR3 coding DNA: TGTGCCAGCAGCTTGGACGGATCGACACACTCTGGAAACACCATATATTTT.

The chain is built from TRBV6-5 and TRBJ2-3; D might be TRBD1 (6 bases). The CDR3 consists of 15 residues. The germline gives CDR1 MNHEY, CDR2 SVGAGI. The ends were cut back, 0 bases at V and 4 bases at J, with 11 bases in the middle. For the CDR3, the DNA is TGTGCCAGCAGTTACTCCCCTGAGGGGGCAGATACGCAGTATTTT. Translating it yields CASSYSPEGADTQYF.

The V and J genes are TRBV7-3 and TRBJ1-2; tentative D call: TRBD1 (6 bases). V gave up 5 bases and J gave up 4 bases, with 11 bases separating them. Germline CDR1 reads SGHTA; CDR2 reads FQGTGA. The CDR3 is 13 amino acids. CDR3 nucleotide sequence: TGTGCCAGCAGCCGGGACAAGACCTATGGCTACACCTTC. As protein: CASSRDKTYGYTF.

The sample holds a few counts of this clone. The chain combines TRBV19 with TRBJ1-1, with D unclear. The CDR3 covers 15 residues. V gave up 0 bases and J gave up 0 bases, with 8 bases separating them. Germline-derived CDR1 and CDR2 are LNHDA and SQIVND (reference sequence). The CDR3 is CASSIDSGMNTEAFF. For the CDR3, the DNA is TGTGCCAGTAGTATAGACTCGGGGATGAACACTGAAGCTTTCTTT.

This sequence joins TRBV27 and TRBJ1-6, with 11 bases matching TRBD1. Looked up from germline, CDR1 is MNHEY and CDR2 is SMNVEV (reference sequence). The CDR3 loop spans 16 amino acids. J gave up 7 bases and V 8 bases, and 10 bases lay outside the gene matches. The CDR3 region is CASGSPGQGVNSPLHF. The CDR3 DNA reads TGTGCCAGCGGGTCCCCGGGACAGGGGGTGAATTCACCCCTCCACTTT.

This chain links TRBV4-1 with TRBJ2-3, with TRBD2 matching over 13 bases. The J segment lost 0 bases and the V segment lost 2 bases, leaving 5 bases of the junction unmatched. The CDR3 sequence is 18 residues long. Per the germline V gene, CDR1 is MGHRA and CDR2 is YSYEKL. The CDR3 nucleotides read TGCGCCAGCAGCCAACTGACTAGCGGGGGGTTTAGCACAGATACGCAGTATTTT. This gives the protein CASSQLTSGGFSTDTQYF.

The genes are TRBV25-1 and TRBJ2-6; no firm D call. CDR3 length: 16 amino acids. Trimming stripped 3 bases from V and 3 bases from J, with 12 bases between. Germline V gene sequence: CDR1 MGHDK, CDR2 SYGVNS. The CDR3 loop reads CASSDITGSGANVLTF. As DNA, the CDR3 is TGTGCCAGCAGTGATATTACGGGTAGTGGGGCCAACGTCCTGACTTTC.

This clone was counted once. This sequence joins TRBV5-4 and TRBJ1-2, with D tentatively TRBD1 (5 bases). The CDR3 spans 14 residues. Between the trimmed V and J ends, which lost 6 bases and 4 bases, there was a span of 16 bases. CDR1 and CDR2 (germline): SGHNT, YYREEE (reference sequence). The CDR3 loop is CASTPMGGSYGYTF. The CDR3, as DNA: TGTGCCAGCACCCCGATGGGGGGGAGCTATGGCTACACCTTC.

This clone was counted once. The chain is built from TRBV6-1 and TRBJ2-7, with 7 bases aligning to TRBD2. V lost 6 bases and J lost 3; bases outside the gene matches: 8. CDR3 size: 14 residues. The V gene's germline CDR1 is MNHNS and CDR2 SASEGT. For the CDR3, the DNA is TGTGCCAGCAGCGAACGGGGGAGGGACTACGAGCAGTACTTC. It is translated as CASSERGRDYEQYF.

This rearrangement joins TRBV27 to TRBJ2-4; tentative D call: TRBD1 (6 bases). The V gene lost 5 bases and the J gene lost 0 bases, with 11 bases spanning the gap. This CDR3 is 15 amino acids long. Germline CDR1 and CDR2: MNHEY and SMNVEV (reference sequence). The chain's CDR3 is CASSPGALAKNIQYF. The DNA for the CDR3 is TGTGCCAGCAGTCCAGGGGCGCTAGCCAAAAACATTCAGTACTTC.

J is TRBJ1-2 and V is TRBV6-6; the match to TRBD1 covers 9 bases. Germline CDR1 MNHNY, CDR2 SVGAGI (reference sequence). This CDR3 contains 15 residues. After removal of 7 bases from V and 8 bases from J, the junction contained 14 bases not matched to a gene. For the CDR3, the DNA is TGTGCCAGCAAAAGTAACACCGGGACAGGGAGAGGCTACACCTTC. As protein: CASKSNTGTGRGYTF.

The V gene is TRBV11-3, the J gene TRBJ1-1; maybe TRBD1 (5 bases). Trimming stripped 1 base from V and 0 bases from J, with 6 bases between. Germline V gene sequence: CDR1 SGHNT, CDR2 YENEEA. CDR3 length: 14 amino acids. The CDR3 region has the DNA TGTGCCAGCAGCTTAGGACAGATGAACACTGAAGCTTTCTTT. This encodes CASSLGQMNTEAFF.

CDR3: CASRYDNNQPQHF. In nucleotides, the CDR3 is TGTGCCAGCAGATACGACAACAATCAGCCCCAGCATTTT. The rearrangement links TRBV7-2 to TRBJ1-5; D gene uncertain. Germline loops: CDR1 SGHTA, CDR2 FQGNSA. V was clipped by 6 bases and J by 3 bases, with 9 bases between them. This CDR3 region has 13 residues.

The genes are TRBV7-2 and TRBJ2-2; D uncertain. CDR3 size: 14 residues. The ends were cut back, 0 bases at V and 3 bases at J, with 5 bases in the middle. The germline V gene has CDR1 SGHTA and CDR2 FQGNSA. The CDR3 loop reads CASSLATDTGELFF. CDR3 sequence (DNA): TGTGCCAGCAGCTTAGCAACAGACACCGGGGAGCTGTTTTTT.

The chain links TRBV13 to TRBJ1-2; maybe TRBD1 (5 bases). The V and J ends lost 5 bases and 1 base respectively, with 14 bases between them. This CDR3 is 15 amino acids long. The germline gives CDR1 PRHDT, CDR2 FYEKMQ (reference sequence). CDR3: CASSTDRQINYGYTF. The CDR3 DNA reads TGTGCCAGCAGCACAGATAGACAGATTAACTATGGCTACACCTTC.

The chain's CDR3 is CASSPDSTMGNTIYF. The CDR3, as DNA: TGCGCCAGCAGCCCGGACAGTACAATGGGAAACACCATATATTTT. The gene calls are TRBV5-1 and TRBJ1-3, with D possibly TRBD1 on 6 matching bases. Trimming pared 4 bases from V and 4 bases from J, leaving 15 bases between. The CDR3 contains 15 residues. Germline V gene data show CDR1 as SGHRS and CDR2 as YFSETQ. The full variable domain, rest sourced from reference TRBV5-1 and TRBJ1-3, is KAGVTQTPRYLIKTRGQQVTLSCSPISGHRSVSWYQQTPGQGLQFLFEYFSETQRNKGNFPGRFSGRQFSNSRSEMNVSTLELGDSALYLCASSPDSTMGNTIYFGEGSWLTVV.